The sequence of this TCR beta chain was determined in a study of shared clonotypes between healthy human individuals. Study as a whole: Per-donor plates numbered three CD4 naive, three CD4 memory, two CD8 naive and one CD8 memory. General observations from the study: Clonotype sharing across several donors was observed for approximately 5% of naive CD4 clonotypes. Represented diversity (both genetic and exposure-history) was limited by the small number of donors.

DNA at roughly 0.2 ug, tens of thousands of T cell genomes, went into sorted-subset replicate PCRs. Produced via immunoSEQ multiplex PCR; TCRdb's table is partial and in-frame only. The sample includes 980,000 or so clones, approximately 76% seen only once; the top ten take over 1.3%. On this clone: The antigen remains unidentified.

This sequence originates from a man younger than 35 in good health. Sequencing input: memory CD4+ T cells sorted from blood. The sample's subset: CD45RA-negative fraction.

The CDR3 DNA sequence: TGTGCCAGCAGCTTAGACTCCAAAGAGACCCAGTACTTC. This sequence encodes CASSLDSKETQYF. The gene calls are TRBV7-9 and TRBJ2-5; the D is unclear. The germline CDR1 and CDR2 sequences are SEHNR and FQNEAQ (reference sequence). The CDR3 is 13 amino acids. The V gene lost 1 base and the J gene lost 3 bases, with 6 bases spanning the gap.